One and the same sample provided the 4 T cell receptor beta chains below, sequenced in a study of blood T cell repertoires in COVID-19. The method was immunoSEQ multiplex PCR; TCRdb's version includes in-frame clones alone and lacks a portion of them. There are roughly 170,000 clones in the sample; approximately 79% occur only once, and more than 25% lies in the top ten. The sample taken for sequencing was peripheral blood. These receptor sequences come from a woman aged 65 to 85 with acute or convalescent COVID-19.

V is TRBV3-1 (or the pseudogene TRBV3-2) and J is TRBJ2-7, with 9 positions matching TRBD2. The V gene end was trimmed by 0 bases and the J gene end by 9 bases; junction bases not matched to a gene: 9. The CDR3 length is 15 residues. Germline-derived CDR1 and CDR2 are LGHDT and YNNKEL (reference sequence). In nucleotides, the CDR3 is TGTGCCAGCAGCCAAGAGACTAGCGGAATGGGGCGGCAGTACTTC. This translates into CASSQETSGMGRQYF.

The CDR3 nucleotides read TGTGCCAGCAGTGAACAGCGATTCACAGATACGCAGTATTTT. The encoded protein is CASSEQRFTDTQYF. J is TRBJ2-3 and V is TRBV2; D remains unclear. The CDR3 is 14 residues long. The V gene's germline CDR1 is SNHLY and CDR2 FYNNEI. V dropped 2 bases and J dropped 2 bases, with 8 bases sitting between them.

V and J are TRBV19 and TRBJ2-5; 8 bases fit TRBD2. CDR3 length: 14 residues. J lost 2 bases, V lost 5 bases, and 4 bases had no gene match. Germline V gene sequence: CDR1 LNHDA, CDR2 SQIVND (reference sequence). The CDR3 is CASSWGLEQETQYF. The CDR3 DNA is TGTGCCAGTAGTTGGGGACTAGAACAAGAGACCCAGTACTTC. Based on the CDR3 plus reference TRBV19 and TRBJ2-5, the full variable domain is DGGITQSPKYLFRKEGQNVTLSCEQNLNHDAMYWYRQDPGQGLRLIYYSQIVNDFQKGDIAEGYSVSREKKESFPLTVTSAQKNPTAFYLCASSWGLEQETQYFGPGTRLLVL.

The gene calls are TRBV5-1 and TRBJ1-5; maybe TRBD1 (6 bases). Per the germline V gene, CDR1 is SGHRS and CDR2 is YFSETQ. CDR3 length equals 14 residues. V lost 4 bases, J lost 4 bases, and 12 bases lay in between. Here the CDR3 DNA reads TGCGCCAGCAGCCCGGGGACACAAAATCAGCCCCAGCATTTT. It specifies CASSPGTQNQPQHF.